This TCR beta chain was identified in a study of T cell responses to AZD1222 COVID-19 vaccine. Study results and limitations: Seropositive at baseline were only six AZD1222 recipients. White British donors predominated, females outnumbered males, and clonal diversity was possibly underestimated. Close to half of all spike-specific TCRs reportedly target regions of the variants that are unmutated. Spike-specific TCR depth and breadth grew after two AZD1222 doses.

On this clone itself: The antigen remains undetermined.

Germline CDR1 and CDR2: MNHEY and SVGAGI. The CDR3 has 15 residues. The V end was cut by 6 bases, the J end by 7 bases, with 19 bases between. TCRdb's table, derived via immunoSEQ multiplex PCR, lists solely in-frame clones and lacks some. The sample has about 170,000 clones; around 94% are singletons. The source was peripheral blood, collected on day 0 of AZD1222 vaccination. The clonotype comes from an adult in good health. The genes are TRBV6-5 and TRBJ2-1, with D maybe TRBD2 (5 bases). CDR3 DNA: TGTGCCAGCAGCCTCGGGATGGATTCCGGGAATGAGCAGTTCTTC. As protein: CASSLGMDSGNEQFF.